This T cell receptor (beta chain) was identified in a study of OX40 agonist ivuxolimab in advanced cancers. As for the study in general: The dose of intravenous ivuxolimab that patients received every 2 weeks ranged from 0.01 to 10 mg/kg. Dose-escalation patients were diagnosed with hepatocellular carcinoma, melanoma, renal cell cancer or head and neck cancer. Partial responses were achieved by three patients, one with hepatocellular carcinoma and two with cutaneous melanoma.

The CDR3 runs to 17 residues. Looked up from germline, CDR1 is SEHNR and CDR2 is FQNEAQ (reference sequence). The ends lost 4 bases at V and 3 bases at J; junction bases unmatched: 11. In this sample, this clone turned up a few times. The antigen remains undetermined. Study-wide findings and caveats: Certain nonresponding patients likewise had low normalized T-cell clonal expansion.

Libraries were prepared by immunoSEQ multiplex PCR; TCRdb keeps only in-frame clonotypes and omits some of them. The data show some 19,000 clones, around 86% seen once. This rearrangement joins TRBV7-9 to TRBJ2-2; TRBD1 matches at 7 bases. This receptor was identified in an adult with an advanced solid tumor such as melanoma, head and neck, liver or kidney cancer. The sequencing here drew on CD4+ or CD8+ T cells sorted from blood, taken in a trial of the OX40 agonist ivuxolimab. CDR3 coding DNA: TGTGCCAGCAGCTCCAGCGTACAGGGGTGGGACACCGGGGAGCTGTTTTTT. Residues: CASSSSVQGWDTGELFF.